These T cell receptor beta chains were read from a single sample in a study of cytomegalovirus exposure and HLA in healthy donors. Repertoires were generated with immunoSEQ multiplex PCR, while TCRdb's copy carries only in-frame clones and drops some. The repertoire holds about 180,000 clones, with around 80% as singletons. Sequencing used PBMCs. Source of these receptors: a man aged 40-50 years in good health and CMV-seronegative. Each CDR3 is given with its conserved first and last residue. The D gene is left open where the match is weak. Only part of the rows carry a size: once, few, many, or a class if the clone is expanded.

d_gene | abundance | j_gene | v_gene | CDR3nt | CDR3aa
. | . | TRBJ1-2 | TRBV5-6 | TGTGCCAGCAGCCTACGACAGGCAGCCTATGGCTACACCTTC | CASSLRQAAYGYTF
. | . | TRBJ2-5 | TRBV29-1 | TGCAGCGTTGAGCGGCACGGCGAGACCCAGTACTTC | CSVERHGETQYF
TRBD2 | . | TRBJ2-7 | TRBV7-3 | TGTGCCAGCAGCTTATTACGTGGACTTCGGACTAGCGGGAGTCCTATTTCGGGGGAGCAGTACTTC | CASSLLRGLRTSGSPISGEQYF
TRBD1 | few | TRBJ2-5 | TRBV7-7 | TGTGCTAGCAGCTTAGGGCCCGGGGACAGGGAAGAGACCCAGTACTTC | CASSLGPGDREETQYF
TRBD2 | . | TRBJ2-1 | TRBV4-2 | TGTGCCAGCAGCCAAGATCGGGCTAGCGGTTACAATGAGCAGTTCTTC | CASSQDRASGYNEQFF
. | . | TRBJ1-1 | TRBV4-2 | TGTGCCAGCAGCCTTGAATGGGCAAACACTGAAGCTTTCTTT | CASSLEWANTEAFF
. | . | TRBJ2-2 | TRBV5-4 | TGTGCCAGCGGCACCTCGAACACCGGGGAGCTGTTTTTT | CASGTSNTGELFF
TRBD2 | . | TRBJ2-1 | TRBV19 | TGTGCCAGTAGTTTGGCGGGAGGGGTCGATGAGCAGTTCTTC | CASSLAGGVDEQFF
. | . | TRBJ2-7 | TRBV28 | TGTGCCAGCAGTCTAGGGACACCGAGCTCCTACGAGCAGTACTTC | CASSLGTPSSYEQYF
. | . | TRBJ2-7 | TRBV27 | TGTGCCAGCTGCCGGCGGGACCCCATAAGCTCCTACGAGCAGTACTTC | CASCRRDPISSYEQYF
. | once | TRBJ2-1 | TRBV9 | TGTGCCAGCAGCCCTTCCCGGAGCAATGAGCAGTTCTTC | CASSPSRSNEQFF
. | once | TRBJ1-2 | TRBV19 | TGTGCCAGTAGTCCCTCAGGGGCTAACTATGGCTACACCTTC | CASSPSGANYGYTF
. | . | TRBJ2-7 | TRBV21-1 | TGTGCCAGCAGCAAATGGAAGACAGGGGGCAAATACGAGCAGTACTTC | CASSKWKTGGKYEQYF
. | . | TRBJ2-3 | TRBV11-1 | TGTGCCAGCAGCTTTAGGGGGGATACGCAGTATTTT | CASSFRGDTQYF
. | . | TRBJ1-1 | TRBV9 | TGTGCCAGCAGCCCGACAGAGCTCCCGAACACTGAAGCTTTCTTT | CASSPTELPNTEAFF
. | . | TRBJ2-1 | TRBV5-4 | TGTGCCAGCAGCTTGGTAGGAGAACATGAGCAGTTCTTC | CASSLVGEHEQFF
TRBD1 | . | TRBJ2-7 | TRBV9 | TGTGCCAGCAGCGCCGGGGGACAGGGTACCTACGAGCAGTACTTC | CASSAGGQGTYEQYF
. | . | TRBJ2-3 | TRBV29-1 | TGCAGCGTTGAAGCGAAAGGAGAGTATACGGATACGCAGTATTTT | CSVEAKGEYTDTQYF
TRBD1 | . | TRBJ1-1 | TRBV7-3 | TGTGCCAGCAGCTTAAGTGGGGACAGGGACACTGAAGCTTTCTTT | CASSLSGDRDTEAFF
. | . | TRBJ1-2 | TRBV7-9 | TGTGCCAGCAGCTTACCAGGGGACGGCTACACCTTC | CASSLPGDGYTF
TRBD2 | once | TRBJ2-7 | TRBV27 | TGTGCCAGCAGTCTGGCGGCCGGGACTAGCGGCTACGAGCAGTACTTC | CASSLAAGTSGYEQYF
. | . | TRBJ2-1 | TRBV2 | TGTGCCAGCAGTCCGCAGCGAAATTCCTACAATGAGCAGTTCTTC | CASSPQRNSYNEQFF
. | . | TRBJ2-5 | TRBV7-2 | TGTGCCAGCAGGGACTATCCTCAAGAGACCCAGTACTTC | CASRDYPQETQYF
TRBD1 | once | TRBJ1-1 | TRBV7-9 | TGTGCCAGCAGCCCATCCGACAGGGGGCACACTGAAGCTTTCTTT | CASSPSDRGHTEAFF
TRBD1 | . | TRBJ1-5 | TRBV30 | TGTGCCTGGAGTGGAGGCCAGGGGGCCCCGGGGCCCCAGCATTTT | CAWSGGQGAPGPQHF
TRBD2 | . | TRBJ2-5 | TRBV14 | TGTGCCAGCAGCCAAGATAGCGGGCGGCAAGAGACCCAGTACTTC | CASSQDSGRQETQYF
. | . | TRBJ2-3 | TRBV6-1 | TGTGCCAGCGAAACCAGGACTAGCACAGATACGCAGTATTTT | CASETRTSTDTQYF
. | . | TRBJ2-7 | TRBV9 | TGTGCCAGCAGCGTAGGGCCGCCCGCCTACGAGCAGTACTTC | CASSVGPPAYEQYF
TRBD1 | . | TRBJ1-5 | TRBV30 | TGTGCCTGGAGGGGACAGCTCAATCAGCCCCAGCATTTT | CAWRGQLNQPQHF
TRBD2 | few | TRBJ2-7 | TRBV7-8 | TGTGCCAGCACAGGACTAGCGGGTCCCTACGAGCAGTACTTC | CASTGLAGPYEQYF
. | . | TRBJ2-3 | TRBV5-1 | TGCGCCAGCAGCTCCTTGGGCGGGGAGACAGATACGCAGTATTTT | CASSSLGGETDTQYF
TRBD2 | . | TRBJ2-6 | TRBV6-5 | TGTGCCAGCAGGTACAGCGGGACGGGGGCCAACGTCCTGACTTTC | CASRYSGTGANVLTF
TRBD1 | . | TRBJ2-2 | TRBV7-3 | TGTGCCAGCAGCTGGGACAGGAGGTCCGGGGAGCTGTTTTTT | CASSWDRRSGELFF
. | . | TRBJ2-1 | TRBV5-4 | TGTGCCAGCAGCTTGAACAGGAACTCCTACAATGAGCAGTTCTTC | CASSLNRNSYNEQFF
. | . | TRBJ1-6 | TRBV28 | TGTGCCAGCAGTTTTTACAGGATCCTGTCACCCCTCCACTTT | CASSFYRILSPLHF
TRBD1 | . | TRBJ2-7 | TRBV7-2 | TGTGCCAGCAGCTCTCAACCGGGACAGGGTCTCTACGAGCAGTACTTC | CASSSQPGQGLYEQYF
TRBD1 | . | TRBJ2-7 | TRBV6-1 | TGTGCCAGCAGGCGAACGACAGGGGGTGTAGACGAGCAGTACTTC | CASRRTTGGVDEQYF
. | . | TRBJ1-5 | TRBV27 | TGTGCCAGCAGTCTCCGCCAGCATTTT | CASSLRQHF
. | . | TRBJ2-7 | TRBV6-5 | TGTGCCAGCAGTTACTCGAGGCCCCCCTACGAGCAGTACTTC | CASSYSRPPYEQYF
. | . | TRBJ2-5 | TRBV5-8 | TGTGCCAGCGGCCCTTGGGGGGAAGAGACCCAGTACTTC | CASGPWGEETQYF
TRBD1 | . | TRBJ1-3 | TRBV28 | TGTGCCAGCAGTTCACCAGGGGGGGGAAACACCATATATTTT | CASSSPGGGNTIYF
. | . | TRBJ1-4 | TRBV5-6 | TGTGCCAGGACGGAGGAAGGCGAAAAACTGTTTTTT | CARTEEGEKLFF
. | . | TRBJ2-7 | TRBV11-3 | TGTGCCAGCAGCGTAGACTGGCGGGGCTACGAGCAGTACTTC | CASSVDWRGYEQYF
. | . | TRBJ1-1 | TRBV29-1 | TGCAGCATCACGGGGGTTATGAACACTGAAGCTTTCTTT | CSITGVMNTEAFF
. | . | TRBJ1-1 | TRBV29-1 | TGCAGCGTTGATAACAGCGAAGCTTTCTTT | CSVDNSEAFF
. | . | TRBJ1-5 | TRBV18 | TGTGCCAGCTCACCCACAAAGATTAGCAATCAGCCCCAGCATTTT | CASSPTKISNQPQHF
. | . | TRBJ1-4 | TRBV6-1 | TGTGCCAGCAGTGAAACAGGACGGGCTAATGAAAAACTGTTTTTT | CASSETGRANEKLFF
. | . | TRBJ2-7 | TRBV11-3 | TGTGCCAGCAGCACCCGGGGGGCGATGGGTATCTCCTACGAGCAGTACTTC | CASSTRGAMGISYEQYF
. | . | TRBJ1-4 | TRBV5-5 | TGTGCCAGCAGCTTGGTTTGGTCCGCGGCAACTAATGAAAAACTGTTTTTT | CASSLVWSAATNEKLFF
TRBD1 | . | TRBJ1-5 | TRBV7-2 | TGTGCCAGCAGCTTCCAAGGACAGGGTGTTGGCAATCAGCCCCAGCATTTT | CASSFQGQGVGNQPQHF
TRBD1 | . | TRBJ2-7 | TRBV28 | TGTGCCAGCAGCCTCGGGACAGGGGTCTCCTACGAGCAGTACTTC | CASSLGTGVSYEQYF